The rows below give T cell receptor beta chains drawn from one sample of a study of cytomegalovirus exposure and HLA in healthy donors. The data were produced by immunoSEQ multiplex PCR, yet TCRdb's version contains in-frame clones alone and is incomplete. The repertoire holds about 160,000 clones, with around nine tenths as singletons. The sample comprised PBMCs. Receptor source: a woman aged 25 to 39 in good health and CMV-seronegative. Both conserved end residues are part of each CDR3. A D gene is named only where the DNA matches it firmly. Clone size is not always given. Where it is, it says once, few, many or a class for expanded clones.

TRBV6-1,TRBJ1-2,-,-,TGTGCCACCTTAGGGTACGGGGGATATGGCTACACCTTC,CATLGYGGYGYTF
TRBV7-9,TRBJ2-3,-,-,TGTGCCACAGCGACAGATACGCAGTATTTT,CATATDTQYF
TRBV28,TRBJ1-1,-,-,TGTGCCAGCAGAAATGACAACTGGCTTTCGAACACTGAAGCTTTCTTT,CASRNDNWLSNTEAFF
TRBV30,TRBJ2-1,-,TRBD1,TGTGCCTGGCATCCAGCGGGACAGGGTTACAATGAGCAGTTCTTC,CAWHPAGQGYNEQFF
TRBV6-1,TRBJ1-5,-,-,TGTGCCAGCAGTGAAAGGTCAGGAAGTATTAGCAATCAGCCCCAGCATTTT,CASSERSGSISNQPQHF
TRBV14,TRBJ1-6,-,-,TGTGCCAGCAGCCCCCAGCAGGGCTATTCACCCCTCCACTTT,CASSPQQGYSPLHF
TRBV18,TRBJ2-5,-,-,TGTGCCAGCTCACCAGTCCTGGCTAGGGGGATGGGGACACAAGAGACCCAGTACTTC,CASSPVLARGMGTQETQYF
TRBV10-1,TRBJ2-3,-,-,TGCGCCAGCAGGGACAGCTTGGACGCAGATACGCAGTATTTT,CASRDSLDADTQYF
TRBV6-5,TRBJ2-1,-,TRBD2,TGTGCCAGCAGTTCTAGCGGGGGGGCAAATGAGCAGTTCTTC,CASSSSGGANEQFF
TRBV7-7,TRBJ2-5,-,TRBD2,TGTGCCAGCAGCATAACACCCCAGGGAGGGGAGACCCAGTACTTC,CASSITPQGGETQYF
TRBV7-2,TRBJ1-1,-,TRBD1,TGTGCCAGCAGGGCACACAGGGGACTTGAAGCTTTCTTT,CASRAHRGLEAFF
TRBV13,TRBJ1-6,-,TRBD1,TGTGCCAGCAGCTCCGCCGGGACAGGGGGTTATAATTCCCCCCTCCACTTT,CASSSAGTGGYNSPLHF
TRBV5-1,TRBJ2-5,-,-,TGCGCCAGCAGCTTGCCAGGCAGAAAGACCCAGTACTTC,CASSLPGRKTQYF
TRBV5-8,TRBJ2-1,-,TRBD1,TGTGCCAGCAGCGGCCGCGACAGGGTCATGGATGAGCAGTTCTTC,CASSGRDRVMDEQFF
TRBV6-1,TRBJ2-3,-,-,TGTGCCAGCAGTGAAGTAGGGAGCGGCACAGATACGCAGTATTTT,CASSEVGSGTDTQYF
TRBV28,TRBJ2-3,-,-,TGTGCCAGCAGTTTAAACCCGGGAGTTATAACAGATACGCAGTATTTT,CASSLNPGVITDTQYF
TRBV7-8,TRBJ1-5,-,-,TGTGCCAGCAGCTTAGGTTACGCTTGGACAGACAGGCAGCCCCAGCATTTT,CASSLGYAWTDRQPQHF
TRBV11-2,TRBJ2-7,-,-,TGTGCCAGCAGCTTAGAATCCCAAATGTCCTACGAGCAGTACTTC,CASSLESQMSYEQYF
TRBV5-1,TRBJ2-5,-,TRBD2,TGCGCCAGCAGCAGACTAGCGGGGATACAAGAGACCCAGTACTTC,CASSRLAGIQETQYF
TRBV5-1,TRBJ1-2,-,TRBD1,TGCGCCAGCAGCCAGGGGGCCGCATATGGCTACACCTTC,CASSQGAAYGYTF
TRBV6-4,TRBJ2-3,once,-,TGTGCCAGCAGTGACCGCGGAGGGGCCTATCCCTTGTATTTT,CASSDRGGAYPLYF
TRBV29-1,TRBJ1-1,few,-,TGCAGCGTCGAAACCGGACAGCTGGGGACTGAAGCTTTCTTT,CSVETGQLGTEAFF
TRBV7-9,TRBJ1-4,-,-,TGTGCCAGCAGCTTAGCGCGAGGGGGTGAAAAACTGTTTTTT,CASSLARGGEKLFF
TRBV2,TRBJ1-5,-,-,TGTGCCAGCAGTGAACACCCGGTTGGTCAGCCCCAGCATTTT,CASSEHPVGQPQHF
TRBV18,TRBJ2-2,-,-,TGTGCCAGCTCACCAGCGGGACGATCGAACACCGGGGAGCTGTTTTTT,CASSPAGRSNTGELFF
TRBV27,TRBJ1-1,-,-,TGTGCCAGCAGTCCCAAGGGAGGTTACACTGAAGCTTTCTTT,CASSPKGGYTEAFF
TRBV6-1,TRBJ1-2,-,-,TGTGCCAGCAGTGAAGCGGTTATCCGACGGGGAGCGTGGAGAGGCTACACCTTC,CASSEAVIRRGAWRGYTF